This TCR beta chain is from a study of regulatory T cells in long-lasting Graves disease. Background on the study: Newly diagnosed Graves' patients had under 3 months of antithyroid drugs.

Germline V lookup: CDR1 DFQATT, CDR2 SNEGSKA (reference sequence). This CDR3 spans 18 amino acids. With V trimmed by 4 bases and J by 0 bases, 11 bases remained unmatched. The time point denotes: newly diagnosed GD, antithyroid drugs for less than 3 months. PBMC RNA served as the TCR library source. To make TCR beta libraries, researchers used iRepertoire HTBI primers and Arm-PCR of CDR3 regions. TCRdb passed the multiplex PCR reads through MiXCR, listing each CDR3 protein once. The sample has more than 350,000 distinct CDR3 sequences, more than 13% seen once. The table lists this clonotype with many counts. These records were also assigned to another study, of T cells in Graves' hyperthyroidism and ophthalmopathy. That study reports: First-round RT-PCR with HTBI primers amplified the TCR CDR3 region.

The sequence derives from a woman in her 30s with Graves disease. J is TRBJ2-3 and V is TRBV20-1, with 12 bases identical to TRBD2. The source material was peripheral blood mononuclear cells (PBMCs), sampled at new diagnosis, from a patient treated with antithyroid drugs. CDR3 sequence (DNA): TGCAGTGCTACGACTAGCGGGAGTGGGGACCATAGCACAGATACGCAGTATTTT. Translating gives CSATTSGSGDHSTDTQYF.